This is a list of T cell receptor beta chains from one sample in a study of T cells after yellow fever vaccination. One entry per CDR3 protein, called by TCRdb with MiXCR from the 5' RACE reads. The sample carries 200,000 to 300,000 distinct CDR3 sequences, 5.5% to 8.5% recorded once. The sequenced sample was CD4+ T cells sorted from PBMCs, obtained on the day of the yellow fever booster vaccination. Receptors originate from a man between 25 and 39 years old who received the YFV17D yellow fever vaccine. The CDR3 runs from the conserved cysteine through the conserved F or W. The order of the fields is V gene, J gene, D gene, clone size, CDR3 protein, CDR3 DNA. D genes are given only for firm matches. Where a row states a size, it is once, few, many or the class of an expanded clone; other rows omit it.

>TRBV24-1|TRBJ2-3|TRBD2|few
CATSDGAGGYTDTQYF
TGTGCCACCAGTGATGGAGCGGGAGGGTACACAGATACGCAGTATTTT
>TRBV5-1|TRBJ2-1|TRBD1|many
CASSFAPAGGGEQFF
TGCGCCAGCAGCTTCGCGCCGGCAGGGGGCGGTGAGCAGTTCTTC
>TRBV2|TRBJ2-3|TRBD2|NA
CASLAGVMADTQYF
TGTGCCAGCTTGGCGGGAGTTATGGCAGATACGCAGTATTTT
>TRBV6-6|TRBJ2-3|NA|NA
CASRAPDTQYF
TGTGCCAGCAGGGCCCCAGATACGCAGTATTTT
>TRBV7-9|TRBJ2-1|NA|few
CASSLGFSNNEQFF
TGTGCCAGCAGCTTAGGGTTCTCTAACAATGAGCAGTTCTTC
>TRBV30|TRBJ2-5|NA|few
CAWSVTGETQYF
TGTGCCTGGAGTGTAACCGGAGAGACCCAGTACTTC
>TRBV28|TRBJ2-5|NA|few
CASGLETQYF
TGTGCCAGCGGATTAGAGACCCAGTACTTC
>TRBV5-1|TRBJ1-2|NA|many
CASSLGAEEYGYTF
TGCGCCAGCAGCTTGGGGGCGGAAGAGTATGGCTACACCTTC
>TRBV9|TRBJ2-3|NA|few
CASSVGQEVADTQYF
TGTGCCAGCAGCGTAGGGCAAGAGGTGGCAGATACGCAGTATTTT
>TRBV29-1|TRBJ2-2|TRBD1|NA
CSVTGTANTGELFF
TGCAGCGTTACCGGGACAGCGAACACCGGGGAGCTGTTTTTT
>TRBV6-1|TRBJ1-4|NA|few
CARHRGQSGEKLFF
TGTGCCAGGCACCGGGGACAATCCGGTGAAAAACTGTTTTTT
>TRBV5-6|TRBJ2-7|TRBD1|many
CASSSRDRIGEQYF
TGTGCCAGCAGCTCCCGGGACAGAATAGGTGAGCAGTACTTC
>TRBV5-1|TRBJ2-7|TRBD1|NA
CASSITGGAGHEQYF
TGCGCCAGCAGCATAACAGGGGGCGCGGGGCACGAGCAGTACTTC
>TRBV29-1|TRBJ2-4|NA|many
CSATGTAKNIQYF
TGCAGCGCGACAGGAACAGCCAAAAACATTCAGTACTTC
>TRBV7-3|TRBJ1-3|TRBD1|NA
CASSLTYRTGGTGNTIYF
TGTGCCAGCAGCTTAACGTATCGGACAGGGGGCACAGGAAACACCATATATTTT
>TRBV6-1|TRBJ2-7|NA|NA
CASTPSGRSYEQYF
TGTGCCAGCACCCCTTCGGGGAGGTCCTACGAGCAGTACTTC
>TRBV7-9|TRBJ1-4|NA|NA
CASSLVGTGNEKLFF
TGTGCCAGCAGCTTAGTGGGGACCGGCAATGAAAAACTGTTTTTT
>TRBV7-9|TRBJ1-6|NA|NA
CASTLGAGDLSPLHF
TGTGCCAGCACCCTGGGGGCAGGGGATTTGTCACCCCTCCACTTT
>TRBV7-6|TRBJ2-5|TRBD2|few
CASSFQASGRGQEAQYF
TGTGCCAGCAGCTTCCAGGCTAGCGGGAGAGGGCAAGAGGCCCAGTACTTC
>TRBV9|TRBJ2-7|TRBD2|few
CASSVGAGVAYEQYF
TGTGCCAGCAGCGTAGGCGCGGGAGTTGCCTACGAGCAGTACTTC
>TRBV7-2|TRBJ2-5|TRBD1|many
CASSFAGTGRETQYF
TGTGCCAGCAGCTTTGCCGGGACAGGGAGAGAGACCCAGTACTTC
>TRBV9|TRBJ2-1|NA|many
CASSPGTHNEQFF
TGTGCCAGCTCCCCCGGGACCCACAATGAGCAGTTCTTC
>TRBV11-2|TRBJ2-1|NA|many
CASSSYSGSYNEQFF
TGTGCCAGCAGCTCATATAGCGGCTCCTACAATGAGCAGTTCTTC
>TRBV6-1|TRBJ2-3|NA|many
CASEGAGGVGDTQYF
TGTGCCAGCGAGGGGGCGGGAGGCGTAGGGGATACGCAGTATTTT
>TRBV25-1|TRBJ1-2|NA|NA
CASRAGGNYGYTF
TGTGCCAGCAGGGCGGGGGGGAACTATGGCTACACCTTC
>TRBV12-3/TRBV12-4|TRBJ1-4|NA|many
CASSQHATNEKLFF
TGTGCCAGCAGCCAGCACGCAACTAATGAAAAACTGTTTTTT
>TRBV4-2|TRBJ2-7|NA|many
CASSLQSHEQYF
TGTGCCAGCAGCCTCCAATCCCACGAGCAGTACTTC